This entry features one T cell receptor (beta chain) sequence. No cognate antigen has been identified for it. No per-base quality is available; no much larger clone lies one base away. V ends up 8 bases short and J 5 bases short, with an unmatched junction base count of 4. The CDR3 measures 15 amino acids from cysteine to phenylalanine. The CDR3 DNA has 45 bases and is translated from base 1. From the germline V gene, CDR1 is SNHLY and CDR2 is FYNNEI. The time point label for this specimen denotes: pre-treatment sample, taken before nivolumab and TIL therapy. Baseline tumor samples were excised metastases, mostly pleural nodules or supraclavicular lymph nodes, from the same resection used to grow TIL. Before any PD-1/PD-L1 blockade was given, tumors were harvested, nivolumab was then administered, and patients who progressed went on to receive lymphodepletion, an infusion of expanded TIL, and IL-2. A phase I trial run at two centers enrolled adults with stage 4 NSCLC between 2017 and early 2020. Samples were obtained from a single-arm, open-label phase I trial in which tumor-infiltrating lymphocyte therapy with nivolumab was evaluated in advanced non-small cell lung cancer. Parts of each resected tumor were snap-frozen in liquid nitrogen and kept at -80 degrees C. Tumor regions of interest were selected on H&E sections using laser-capture macrodissection, ground into approximately 14 mg aliquots, and extracted using Qiagen Allprep kits.

TCR beta CDR3 regions were amplified from genomic DNA by bias-controlled multiplex PCR with the immunoSEQ v3 hsTCRB kit. TCR libraries were sequenced on an Illumina NextSeq 500 to 2 million to 2.5 million read pairs for survey level or about 5-6 million for deep level. The original pipeline was this. V, D and J genes were assigned, non-productive sequences were removed, and clonality was reported by immunoSEQ Analyzer software. To compare repertoires between infused TIL and blood, productive Simpson clonality was used along with the Morisita overlap index of productive TRB rearrangements. TCRdb obtained this table from immuneACCESS and retained in-frame rearrangements with V and J assigned. These tables miss some clones; where compared with another copy, unresolved V genes account for less than half of the shortfall, and the remainder is unexplained. V, J and clone size are taken as reported in that table, and D and trimming were inferred from the DNA itself. The sample has about 9,400 clones on record, approximately 80% of them singletons. About 10% of the sample is in the top ten clones.

The data were taken from a study of TIL therapy for anti-PD-1-resistant metastatic lung cancer (dated by TCRdb to the early 2020s). Regarding the research as a whole: Among the enrolled patients, the median age was roughly 54 years (range 38-75), and the median tumor PD-L1 proportion score was under 6.5%. Most of the cohort had lung adenocarcinoma, a few tumors were EGFR-mutant and two were ALK-rearranged, and half of the patients were current or former smokers. Across the cohort, whole-exome sequencing showed a median non-synonymous tumor mutation burden of under 1.8 mutations per megabase. T cell receptor beta sequencing of tumor and peripheral blood was used to follow clonotypes across the tumor, the expanded TIL product and serial blood samples.

Points the paper makes about the study in general: The study protocol defined all tumor marker inferences as exploratory. Higher clonality and lower diversity were observed in expanded TIL cultures than in baseline intratumoral T cells (median clonality approximately 6.4% vs 31%, p < 0.0001). Clonal turnover during TIL culture was high, and many clones enriched in the product were not detected in the baseline tumor, suggesting clonal contraction instead of faithful expansion. Because the cohort was highly selected, with more treatment-naive, never-smoker and oncogene-addicted patients than is typical, generalizability is limited.

This receptor was obtained from a person between 25 and 79 years old with non-small cell lung cancer. The rearranged segments are TRBV2 and TRBJ2-2; 14 central nucleotides agree with TRBD2. The sequences come from tumor tissue, collected at baseline. The DNA sequence reads TGTGCCAGCGAGGGACTAGCGGGAGTTACCGGGGAGCTGTTTTTT. The encoded protein is CASEGLAGVTGELFF.